Each of the 4 T cell receptor beta chains below was sequenced from the same sample in a study of cytomegalovirus exposure and HLA in healthy donors (TCRdb year 2017). The receptor library was made with the immunoSEQ multiplex PCR assay. Imported from immuneACCESS, the table was reduced by TCRdb to in-frame sequences with V and J called. These copies leave out some clones; in studies compared against another copy, an unresolved V gene accounts for under half, and the cause of the remainder is not known. In this sample the table shows approximately 160,000 clones, roughly 95% of which occur a single time. The ten largest clonotypes hold 0.89% of the sample. Input material: PBMCs. All receptors derive from a woman between 18 and 30 years old in good health and CMV-seronegative.

This clone was seen just once. The chain employs TRBV7-8 and TRBJ2-1; D possibly corresponds to TRBD1 (7 bases). V was shortened by 6 bases and J by 8 bases, with 23 bases between the two germline ends. The germline gives CDR1 SGHVS, CDR2 FQNEAQ. The CDR3 is made up of 16 amino acids. CDR3 in DNA: TGTGCCAGCAGACTACCCCAGGGGGGACGGTTCGATGAGCAGTTCTTC. Protein: CASRLPQGGRFDEQFF.

The rearrangement joins TRBV27 to TRBJ2-1; possible D gene TRBD2, 5 bases. The CDR3 consists of 15 residues. Germline CDR1 is MNHEY and CDR2 is SMNVEV (reference sequence). V lost 5 bases to trimming and J lost 5 bases, with 16 bases between them. CDR3 sequence (DNA): TGTGCCAGCAGTACCCCGAGGGTTAAAAACAATGAGCAGTTCTTC. Translation gives CASSTPRVKNNEQFF.

The chain couples TRBV7-2 to TRBJ1-2, with TRBD1 as a possible D gene (5 bases). Deletions cut 1 base from V and 4 bases from J, with 10 bases between. The germline gives CDR1 SGHTA, CDR2 FQGNSA. There are 14 residues in the CDR3. The CDR3 reads CASSLVQGTYGYTF. In DNA form, the CDR3 reads TGTGCCAGCAGCTTAGTCCAGGGCACCTATGGCTACACCTTC.

For the CDR3, the DNA is TGTGCCAGCAGTTTGGCCCGGCCCACAAAAGGGGGTGAGCAGTTCTTC. Translation gives CASSLARPTKGGEQFF. The rearrangement uses TRBV27 and TRBJ2-1; D possibly corresponds to TRBD1 (6 bases). With 3 bases removed from V and 9 bases from J, the gap between germline ends came to 21 bases. The CDR3 loop spans 16 amino acids. Germline V CDR1 and CDR2: MNHEY, SMNVEV (reference sequence).